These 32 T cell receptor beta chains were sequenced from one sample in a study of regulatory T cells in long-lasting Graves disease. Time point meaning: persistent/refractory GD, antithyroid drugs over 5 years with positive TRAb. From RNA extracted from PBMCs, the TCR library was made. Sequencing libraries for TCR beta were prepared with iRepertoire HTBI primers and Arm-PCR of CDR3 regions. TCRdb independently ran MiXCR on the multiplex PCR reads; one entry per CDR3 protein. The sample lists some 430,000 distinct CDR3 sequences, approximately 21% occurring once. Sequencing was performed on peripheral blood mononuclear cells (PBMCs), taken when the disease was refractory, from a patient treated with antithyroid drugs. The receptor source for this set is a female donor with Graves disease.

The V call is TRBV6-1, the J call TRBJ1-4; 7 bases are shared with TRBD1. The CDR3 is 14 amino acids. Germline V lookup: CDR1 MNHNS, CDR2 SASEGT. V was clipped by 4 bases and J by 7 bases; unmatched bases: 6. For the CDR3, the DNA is TGTGCCAGCAGTGCACTCAGGGGGAGTGAAAAACTGTTTTTT. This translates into CASSALRGSEKLFF.

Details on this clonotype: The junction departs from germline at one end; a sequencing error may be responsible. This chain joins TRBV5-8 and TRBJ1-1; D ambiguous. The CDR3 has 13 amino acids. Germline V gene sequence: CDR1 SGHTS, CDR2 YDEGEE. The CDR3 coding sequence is TGTGCCGGCAGCTTGACGGGGAACACTGAAGCTTTCTTT. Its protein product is CAGSLTGNTEAFF.

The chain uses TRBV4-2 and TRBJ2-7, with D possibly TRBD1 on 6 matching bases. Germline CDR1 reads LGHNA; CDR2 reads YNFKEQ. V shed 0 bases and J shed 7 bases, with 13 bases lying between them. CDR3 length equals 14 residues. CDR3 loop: CASSQEGAAREQYF. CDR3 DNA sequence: TGTGCCAGCAGCCAAGAGGGGGCCGCGAGGGAGCAGTACTTC.

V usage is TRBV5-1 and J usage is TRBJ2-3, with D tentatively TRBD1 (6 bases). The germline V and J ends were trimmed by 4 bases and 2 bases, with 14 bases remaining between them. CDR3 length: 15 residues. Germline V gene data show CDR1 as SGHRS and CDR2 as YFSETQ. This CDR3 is CASSPGGSFTDTQYF. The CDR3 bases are TGCGCCAGCAGCCCTGGGGGCTCTTTCACAGATACGCAGTATTTT.

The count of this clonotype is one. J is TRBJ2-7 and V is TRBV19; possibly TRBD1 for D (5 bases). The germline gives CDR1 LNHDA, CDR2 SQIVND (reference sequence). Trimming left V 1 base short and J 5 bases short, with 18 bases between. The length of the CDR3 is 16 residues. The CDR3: CASSIGGSTGLDEQYF. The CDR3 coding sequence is TGTGCCAGTAGTATAGGGGGCTCGACCGGCTTGGACGAGCAGTACTTC. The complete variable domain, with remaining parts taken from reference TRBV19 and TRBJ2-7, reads DGGITQSPKYLFRKEGQNVTLSCEQNLNHDAMYWYRQDPGQGLRLIYYSQIVNDFQKGDIAEGYSVSREKKESFPLTVTSAQKNPTAFYLCASSIGGSTGLDEQYFGPGTRLTVT.

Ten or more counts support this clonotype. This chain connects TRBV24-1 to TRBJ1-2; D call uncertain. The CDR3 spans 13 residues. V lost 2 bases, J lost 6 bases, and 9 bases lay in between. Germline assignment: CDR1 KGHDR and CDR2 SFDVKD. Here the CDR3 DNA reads TGTGCCACCAGTGATTATGAGAGTAATGGCTACACCTTC. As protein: CATSDYESNGYTF.

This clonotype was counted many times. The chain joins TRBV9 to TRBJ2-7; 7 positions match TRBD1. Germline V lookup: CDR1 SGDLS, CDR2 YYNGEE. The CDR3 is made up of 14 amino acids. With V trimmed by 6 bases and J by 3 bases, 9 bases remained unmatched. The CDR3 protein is CASNDGQANYEQYF. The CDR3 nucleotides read TGTGCCAGCAACGATGGACAGGCGAACTACGAGCAGTACTTC.

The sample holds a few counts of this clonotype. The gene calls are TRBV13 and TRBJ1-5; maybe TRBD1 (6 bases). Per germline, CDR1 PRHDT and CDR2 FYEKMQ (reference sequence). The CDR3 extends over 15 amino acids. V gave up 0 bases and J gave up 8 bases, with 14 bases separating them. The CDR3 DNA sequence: TGTGCCAGCAGCTTAGGGACAGGCTCAGGGAAGCCCCAGCATTTT. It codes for CASSLGTGSGKPQHF. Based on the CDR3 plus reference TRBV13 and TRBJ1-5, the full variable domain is AAGVIQSPRHLIKEKRETATLKCYPIPRHDTVYWYQQGPGQDPQFLISFYEKMQSDKGSIPDRFSAQQFSDYHSELNMSSLELGDSALYFCASSLGTGSGKPQHFGDGTRLSIL.

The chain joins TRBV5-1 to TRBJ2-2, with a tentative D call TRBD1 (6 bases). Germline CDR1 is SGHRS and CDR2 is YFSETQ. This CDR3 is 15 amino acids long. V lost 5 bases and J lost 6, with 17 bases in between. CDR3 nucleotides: TGCGCCAGCAGTGAGCCGGGACAACAAGCCGGGGAGCTGTTTTTT. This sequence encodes CASSEPGQQAGELFF.

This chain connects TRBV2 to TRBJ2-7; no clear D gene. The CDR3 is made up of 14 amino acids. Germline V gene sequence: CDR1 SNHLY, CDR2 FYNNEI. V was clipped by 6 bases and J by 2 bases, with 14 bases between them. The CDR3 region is CASSLGRAAYEQYF. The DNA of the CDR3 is TGTGCCAGCAGCCTCGGACGGGCAGCCTACGAGCAGTACTTC. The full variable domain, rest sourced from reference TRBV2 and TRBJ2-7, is EPEVTQTPSHQVTQMGQEVILRCVPISNHLYFYWYRQILGQKVEFLVSFYNNEISEKSEIFDDQFSVERPDGSNFTLKIRSTKLEDSAMYFCASSLGRAAYEQYFGPGTRLTVT.

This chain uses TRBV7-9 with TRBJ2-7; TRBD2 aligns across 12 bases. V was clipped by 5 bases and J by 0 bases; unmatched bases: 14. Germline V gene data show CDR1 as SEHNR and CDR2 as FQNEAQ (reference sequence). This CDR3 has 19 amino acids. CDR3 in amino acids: CASSHSTSGGLLYSYEQYF. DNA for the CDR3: TGTGCCAGCAGCCACTCGACTAGCGGGGGCCTACTTTACTCCTACGAGCAGTACTTC.

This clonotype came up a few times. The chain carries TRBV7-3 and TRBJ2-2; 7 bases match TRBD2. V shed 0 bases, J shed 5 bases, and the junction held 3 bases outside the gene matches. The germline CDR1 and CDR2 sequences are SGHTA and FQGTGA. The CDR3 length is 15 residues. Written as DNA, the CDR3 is TGTGCCAGCAGCTTAACTGCGCGGGGGACCGGGGAGCTGTTTTTT. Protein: CASSLTARGTGELFF.

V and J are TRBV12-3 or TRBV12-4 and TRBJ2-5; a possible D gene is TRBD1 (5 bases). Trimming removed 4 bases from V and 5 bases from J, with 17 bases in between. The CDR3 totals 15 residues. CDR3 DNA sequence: TGTGCCAGCAGTTCCCTTATCAGGGCCGGGGAGACCCAGTACTTC. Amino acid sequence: CASSSLIRAGETQYF.

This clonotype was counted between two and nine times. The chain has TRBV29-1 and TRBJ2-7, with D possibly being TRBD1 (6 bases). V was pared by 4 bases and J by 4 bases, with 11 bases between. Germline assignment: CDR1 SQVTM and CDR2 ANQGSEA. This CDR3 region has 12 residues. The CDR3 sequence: CSVAGVGYEQYF. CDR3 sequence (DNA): TGCAGCGTTGCAGGGGTCGGTTACGAGCAGTACTTC.

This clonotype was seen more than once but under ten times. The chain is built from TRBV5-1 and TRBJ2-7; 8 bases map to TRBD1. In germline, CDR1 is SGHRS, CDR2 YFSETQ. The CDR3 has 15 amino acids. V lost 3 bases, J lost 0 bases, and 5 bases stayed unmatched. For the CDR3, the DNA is TGCGCCAGCAGCTCAACAGGACAGGGCTCCTACGAGCAGTACTTC. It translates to CASSSTGQGSYEQYF.

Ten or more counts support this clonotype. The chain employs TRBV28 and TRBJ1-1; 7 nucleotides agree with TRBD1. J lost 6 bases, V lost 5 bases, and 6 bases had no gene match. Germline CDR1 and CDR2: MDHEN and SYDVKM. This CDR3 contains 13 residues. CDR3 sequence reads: CASSRDSSSEAFF. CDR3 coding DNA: TGTGCCAGCAGTCGGGACAGCTCTTCTGAAGCTTTCTTT.

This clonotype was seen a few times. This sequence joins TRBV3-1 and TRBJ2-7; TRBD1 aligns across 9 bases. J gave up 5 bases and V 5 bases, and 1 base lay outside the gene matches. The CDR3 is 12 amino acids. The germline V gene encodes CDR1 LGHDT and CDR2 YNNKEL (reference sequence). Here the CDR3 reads CASSGTGNEQYF. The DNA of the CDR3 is TGTGCCAGCAGCGGGACAGGGAACGAGCAGTACTTC.

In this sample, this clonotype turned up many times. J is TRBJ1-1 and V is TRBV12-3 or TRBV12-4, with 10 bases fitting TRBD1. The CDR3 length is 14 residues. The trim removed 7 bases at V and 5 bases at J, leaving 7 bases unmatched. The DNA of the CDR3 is TGTGCCAGCAACCCGGGACAGGGGAGGACTGAAGCTTTCTTT. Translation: CASNPGQGRTEAFF.

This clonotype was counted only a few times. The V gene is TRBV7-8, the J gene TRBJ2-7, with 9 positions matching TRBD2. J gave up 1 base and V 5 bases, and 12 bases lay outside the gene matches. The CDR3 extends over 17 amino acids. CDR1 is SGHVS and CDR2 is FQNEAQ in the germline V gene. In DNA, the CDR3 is TGTGCCAGCAGCGCGTCGTTGGGGCTAGCGGGGTCCTACGAGCAGTACTTC. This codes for CASSASLGLAGSYEQYF. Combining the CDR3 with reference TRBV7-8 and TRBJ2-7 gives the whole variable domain GAGVSQSPRYKVAKRGQDVALRCDPISGHVSLFWYQQALGQGPEFLTYFQNEAQLDKSGLPSDRFFAERPEGSVSTLKIQRTQQEDSAVYLCASSASLGLAGSYEQYFGPGTRLTVT.

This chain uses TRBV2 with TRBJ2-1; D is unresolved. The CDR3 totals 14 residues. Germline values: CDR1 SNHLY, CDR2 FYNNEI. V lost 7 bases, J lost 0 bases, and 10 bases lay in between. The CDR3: CASIALPSYNEQFF. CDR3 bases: TGTGCCAGCATTGCTCTACCCTCCTACAATGAGCAGTTCTTC. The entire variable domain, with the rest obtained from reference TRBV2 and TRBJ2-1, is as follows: EPEVTQTPSHQVTQMGQEVILRCVPISNHLYFYWYRQILGQKVEFLVSFYNNEISEKSEIFDDQFSVERPDGSNFTLKIRSTKLEDSAMYFCASIALPSYNEQFFGPGTRLTVL.

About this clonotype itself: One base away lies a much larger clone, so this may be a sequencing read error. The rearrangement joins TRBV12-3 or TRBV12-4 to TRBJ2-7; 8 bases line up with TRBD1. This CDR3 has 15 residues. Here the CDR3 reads CACRGTQGGSYEQYF. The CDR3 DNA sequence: TGTGCCTGCAGGGGTACACAGGGGGGTTCCTACGAGCAGTACTTC.

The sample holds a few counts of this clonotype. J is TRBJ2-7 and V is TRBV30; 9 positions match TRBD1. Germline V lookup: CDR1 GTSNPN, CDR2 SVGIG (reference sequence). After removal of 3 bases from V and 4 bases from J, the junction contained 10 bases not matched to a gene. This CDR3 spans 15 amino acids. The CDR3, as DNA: TGTGCCTGGAGCAGAGGGTGGGACAGGGATTACGAGCAGTACTTC. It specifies CAWSRGWDRDYEQYF.

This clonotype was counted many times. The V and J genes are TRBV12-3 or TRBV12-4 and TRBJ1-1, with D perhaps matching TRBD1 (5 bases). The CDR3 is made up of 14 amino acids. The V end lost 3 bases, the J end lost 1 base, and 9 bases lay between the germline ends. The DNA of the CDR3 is TGTGCCAGCAGTTTGGGGCAGCAGAACACTGAAGCTTTCTTT. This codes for CASSLGQQNTEAFF.

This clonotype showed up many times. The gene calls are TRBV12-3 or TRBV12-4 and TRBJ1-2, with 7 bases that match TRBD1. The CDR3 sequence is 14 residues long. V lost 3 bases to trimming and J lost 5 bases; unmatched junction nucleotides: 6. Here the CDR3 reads CASSLGQSGYGYTF. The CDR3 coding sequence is TGTGCCAGCAGTTTGGGACAGTCTGGATATGGCTACACCTTC.

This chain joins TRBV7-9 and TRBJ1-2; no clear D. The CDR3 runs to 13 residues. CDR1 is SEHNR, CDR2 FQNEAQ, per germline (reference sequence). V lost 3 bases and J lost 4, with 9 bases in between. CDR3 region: CASSFGEPYGYTF. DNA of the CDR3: TGTGCCAGCAGCTTTGGGGAGCCCTATGGCTACACCTTC.

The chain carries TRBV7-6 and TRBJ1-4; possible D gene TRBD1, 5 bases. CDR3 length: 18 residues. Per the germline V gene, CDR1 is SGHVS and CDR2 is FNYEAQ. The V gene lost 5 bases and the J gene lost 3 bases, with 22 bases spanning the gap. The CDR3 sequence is CASSPRGRVEVANEKLFF. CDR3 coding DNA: TGTGCCAGCAGCCCTCGAGGCAGGGTTGAGGTTGCTAATGAAAAACTGTTTTTT.

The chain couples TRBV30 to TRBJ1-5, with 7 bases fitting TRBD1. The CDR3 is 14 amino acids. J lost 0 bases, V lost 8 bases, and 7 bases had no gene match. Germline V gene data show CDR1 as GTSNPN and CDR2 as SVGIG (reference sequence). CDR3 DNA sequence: TGTGCCGCCCAGAAGGGGGCTAGCAATCAGCCCCAGCATTTT. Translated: CAAQKGASNQPQHF.

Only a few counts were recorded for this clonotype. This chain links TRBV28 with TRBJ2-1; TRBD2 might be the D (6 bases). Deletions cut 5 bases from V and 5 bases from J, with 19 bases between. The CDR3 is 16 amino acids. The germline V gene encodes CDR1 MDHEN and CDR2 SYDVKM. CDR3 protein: CASSPAGIVDHNEQFF. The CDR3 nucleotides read TGTGCCAGCAGTCCCGCGGGGATTGTTGACCACAATGAGCAGTTCTTC.

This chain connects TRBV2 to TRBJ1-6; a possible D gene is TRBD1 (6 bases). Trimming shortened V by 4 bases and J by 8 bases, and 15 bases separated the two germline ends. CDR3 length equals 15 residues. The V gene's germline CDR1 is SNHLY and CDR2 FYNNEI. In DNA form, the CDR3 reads TGTGCCAGCAGTGCCCGGGCAGGGGCCGATTCACCCCTCCACTTT. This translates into CASSARAGADSPLHF.

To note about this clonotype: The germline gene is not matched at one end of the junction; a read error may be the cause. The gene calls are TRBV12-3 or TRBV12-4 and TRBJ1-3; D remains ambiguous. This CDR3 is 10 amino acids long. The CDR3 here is CASGGYTIYF. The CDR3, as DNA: TGTGCCAGCGGTGGATACACCATATATTTT.

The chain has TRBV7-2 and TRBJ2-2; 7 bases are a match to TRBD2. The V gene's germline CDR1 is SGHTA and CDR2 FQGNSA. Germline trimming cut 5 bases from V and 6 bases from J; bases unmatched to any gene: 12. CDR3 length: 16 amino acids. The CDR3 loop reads CASSLRTGRGAGELFF. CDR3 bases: TGTGCCAGCAGCCTCCGGACCGGCCGGGGGGCCGGGGAGCTGTTTTTT.

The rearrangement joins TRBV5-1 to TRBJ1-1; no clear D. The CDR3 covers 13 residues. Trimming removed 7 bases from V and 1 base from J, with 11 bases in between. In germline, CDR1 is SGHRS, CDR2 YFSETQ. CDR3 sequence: CASQGFGNTEAFF. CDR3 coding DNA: TGCGCCAGCCAAGGGTTTGGGAACACTGAAGCTTTCTTT.